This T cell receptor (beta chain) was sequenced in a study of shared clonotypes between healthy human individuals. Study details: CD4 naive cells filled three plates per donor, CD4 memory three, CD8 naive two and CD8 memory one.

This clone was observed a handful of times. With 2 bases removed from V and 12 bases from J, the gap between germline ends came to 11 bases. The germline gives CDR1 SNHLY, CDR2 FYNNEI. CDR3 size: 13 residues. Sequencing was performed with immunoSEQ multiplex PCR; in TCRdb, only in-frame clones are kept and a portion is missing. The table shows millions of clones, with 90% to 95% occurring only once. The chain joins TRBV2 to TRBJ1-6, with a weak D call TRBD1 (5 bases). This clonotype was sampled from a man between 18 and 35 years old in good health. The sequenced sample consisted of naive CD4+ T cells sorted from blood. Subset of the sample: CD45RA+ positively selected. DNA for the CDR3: TGTGCCAGCAGTGAACTCAGGGTAAAACCCCTCCACTTT. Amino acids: CASSELRVKPLHF.